These T cell receptor beta chains were read from a single sample in a study of shared clonotypes between healthy human individuals. Produced via immunoSEQ multiplex PCR; TCRdb's table is partial and in-frame only. This table holds 2 million to 2.5 million clones, nearly 97% found once. The specimen was naive CD4+ T cells sorted from blood. The receptor source for this set is a young man in good health. Both conserved end residues are part of each CDR3. D genes are given only for firm matches. Clone size is given for some rows only: seen once, a few or many times, or a class if the clone is expanded.

>TRBV5-8|19|-|TRBJ2-1|TRBD2
TGTGCCAGCAGCTTTCAGGCTAGCGGGAGGAGGGGCTTTTACAATGAGCAGTTCTTC
CASSFQASGRRGFYNEQFF
>TRBV7-9|19|-|TRBJ2-6|-
TGTGCCAGCAGCTTCCCCCGGGGGGGACAGCTCTCTGGGGCCAACGTCCTGACTTTC
CASSFPRGGQLSGANVLTF
>TRBV6-6|14|-|TRBJ2-7|-
TGTGCCAGCAGTTACTCGGGGGCCCACTACGAGCAGTACTTC
CASSYSGAHYEQYF
>TRBV11-2|14|-|TRBJ1-1|-
TGTGCCAGCAGCTCAGGAGGGCGGCACACTGAAGCTTTCTTT
CASSSGGRHTEAFF
>TRBV29-1|11|-|TRBJ1-1|-
TGCAGCGTTTTCGGATTCACTGAAGCTTTCTTT
CSVFGFTEAFF
>TRBV5-4|15|-|TRBJ2-1|TRBD1
TGTGCCAGCAGCCCCGGGACAGTCACTTACAATGAGCAGTTCTTC
CASSPGTVTYNEQFF
>TRBV10-3|13|-|TRBJ1-2|TRBD1
TGTGCCACCACACAGGGACAGGGTGGCGGCTACACCTTC
CATTQGQGGGYTF
>TRBV7-2|13|-|TRBJ1-2|TRBD1
TGTGCCAGCAGCCCTACAGGGGGCGATGGCTACACCTTC
CASSPTGGDGYTF
>TRBV9|13|-|TRBJ2-7|-
TGTGCCAGCAGCGTAGGGGAAGTCTACGAGCAGTACTTC
CASSVGEVYEQYF
>TRBV7-9|16|-|TRBJ2-3|-
TGTGCCAGCAGCTCCCATTGGGGGGTGTCGACAGATACGCAGTATTTT
CASSSHWGVSTDTQYF
>TRBV5-5|14|once|TRBJ1-2|-
TGTGCCAGCAGCTTAATCCCGTCTAACTATGGCTACACCTTC
CASSLIPSNYGYTF
>TRBV5-1|15|-|TRBJ2-5|-
TGCGCCAGCAGCCCGATCAGCCGAGGAGGAGAGACCCAGTACTTC
CASSPISRGGETQYF
>TRBV29-1|14|-|TRBJ2-3|-
TGCAGCGTTTTAGAAGTTATTTTGACAGATACGCAGTATTTT
CSVLEVILTDTQYF
>TRBV18|13|once|TRBJ2-3|-
TGTGCCAGCTCACCAATAGGACCAGATACGCAGTATTTT
CASSPIGPDTQYF
>TRBV5-8|12|few|TRBJ2-7|-
TGTGCCAGCAGGGCCAGTACCTACGAGCAGTACTTC
CASRASTYEQYF
>TRBV28|13|-|TRBJ2-5|TRBD1
TGTGCCATCGGGATGGAACAGGGGGAGACCCAGTACTTC
CAIGMEQGETQYF
>TRBV5-1|16|-|TRBJ1-3|-
TGCGCCAGCAGCTTGGAAGGCCGAAGGTCCGGAAACACCATATATTTT
CASSLEGRRSGNTIYF